Listed here is a single T cell receptor (beta chain). This entry comes from a study of blood T cell repertoires in COVID-19. Looking at the study overall: Acute and convalescent COVID-19 samples came from the United States, Italy and Spain.

CDR1 and CDR2 from the germline V gene are KGHSH and LQKENI. Between the trimmed V and J ends, which lost 5 bases and 0 bases, there was a span of 18 bases. The CDR3 has 17 amino acids. TCRdb's copy holds only in-frame clones and misses some; the assay was immunoSEQ multiplex PCR. The data hold about 260,000 clones, with around 80% observed a single time. This chain connects TRBV18 to TRBJ2-3, with a tentative D call TRBD1 (6 bases). The TCR comes from a man aged 60 to 75 with acute or convalescent COVID-19. Material for sequencing was peripheral blood. DNA for the CDR3: TGTGCCAGCTCAAACCCTGGCAGGGGACGTAGCACAGATACGCAGTATTTT. Translated: CASSNPGRGRSTDTQYF.